This T cell receptor beta chain was sequenced in a study of blood T cell repertoires in COVID-19. The method was immunoSEQ multiplex PCR; TCRdb's version includes in-frame clones alone and lacks a portion of them. The sample has hundreds of thousands of clones, 80% seen once. Participant-given clinical history determined each cohort assignment. This clone was detected a few times. The V gene's germline CDR1 is SGHAT and CDR2 FQNNGV. There are 15 residues in the CDR3. V lost 4 bases, J lost 3 bases, and 16 bases lay in between. This TCR derives from a man aged 30-40 years with acute COVID-19. The rearrangement joins TRBV11-2 to TRBJ2-7; weak D call: TRBD1 (7 bases). The specimen sequenced was PBMCs or T cells enriched from blood (not recorded which). The CDR3 spells CASSSLGGQLYEQYF. The CDR3 DNA reads as TGTGCCAGCAGCTCCCTGGGGGGACAGCTCTACGAGCAGTACTTC.